Presented here are 4 T cell receptor beta chains from one specimen sequenced in a study of beta chain features in type 1 diabetes. The entirety of the isolated RNA underwent reverse transcription, so expressed TCRB transcripts were sequenced. The protocol was immunoSEQ multiplex PCR, while the TCRdb copy is restricted to in-frame clones and leaves out a portion. The sample shows 390,000 or so clones, more than 11% of them seen only once. Sample: naive CD4+ T cells from blood. These receptors were obtained from a man younger than 45 in good health.

This chain uses TRBV5-4 with TRBJ1-1; TRBD1 is a possible D gene (6 bases). Trimming stripped 1 base from V and 0 bases from J, with 16 bases between. The CDR3 spans 17 residues. Per germline, CDR1 SGHNT and CDR2 YYREEE (reference sequence). The CDR3 sequence is CASSLTRGQLLNTEAFF. CDR3 in DNA: TGTGCCAGCAGCTTGACCCGTGGACAGCTACTGAACACTGAAGCTTTCTTT.

V usage is TRBV2 and J usage is TRBJ2-7; TRBD2 aligns across 10 bases. Trimming removed 0 bases from V and 0 bases from J; junction bases left unmatched: 8. CDR3 length: 18 amino acids. CDR1 and CDR2 from the germline V gene are SNHLY and FYNNEI. CDR3 loop: CASSEALPGLAISYEQYV. In DNA form, the CDR3 reads TGTGCCAGCAGTGAAGCGCTGCCGGGACTAGCGATCTCCTACGAGCAGTACGTC.

The gene calls are TRBV2 and TRBJ2-6; 7 nucleotides line up with TRBD2. Germline loops: CDR1 SNHLY, CDR2 FYNNEI. There are 15 residues in the CDR3. The V and J ends lost 4 bases and 2 bases, in that order; junction bases with no gene match: 2. The CDR3, as DNA: TGTGCCAGCAGTGGCGGGAGCCCTGGGGCCAACGTCCTGACTTTC. This encodes CASSGGSPGANVLTF.

This clone has a handful of counts. The chain combines TRBV29-1 with TRBJ1-4, with a tentative D call TRBD1 (6 bases). The CDR3 totals 13 residues. Germline assignment: CDR1 SQVTM and CDR2 ANQGSEA. The germline V and J ends were trimmed by 7 bases and 4 bases, with 13 bases remaining between them. The CDR3 DNA is TGCAGCGGGAAGGACAGAATTAATGAAAAACTGTTTTTT. Protein sequence: CSGKDRINEKLFF.